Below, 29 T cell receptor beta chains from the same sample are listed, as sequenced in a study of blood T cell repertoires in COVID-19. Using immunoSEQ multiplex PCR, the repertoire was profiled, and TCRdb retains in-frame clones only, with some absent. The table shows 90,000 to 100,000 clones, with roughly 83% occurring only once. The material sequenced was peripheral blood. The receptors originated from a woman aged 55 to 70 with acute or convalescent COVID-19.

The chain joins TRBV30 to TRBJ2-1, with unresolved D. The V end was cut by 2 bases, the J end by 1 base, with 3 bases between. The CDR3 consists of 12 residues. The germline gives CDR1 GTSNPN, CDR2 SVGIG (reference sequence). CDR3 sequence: CAWSPSYNEQFF. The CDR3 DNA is TGTGCCTGGAGTCCTTCCTACAATGAGCAGTTCTTC.

CDR3 residues: CASIGAARFSGNTIYF. CDR3 nucleotides: TGTGCCAGTATAGGGGCAGCAAGGTTCTCTGGAAACACCATATATTTT. The rearrangement joins TRBV19 to TRBJ1-3, with a possible D match to TRBD1 (5 bases). In germline, CDR1 is LNHDA, CDR2 SQIVND (reference sequence). V was clipped by 7 bases and J by 0 bases, with 16 bases between them. CDR3 length: 16 amino acids.

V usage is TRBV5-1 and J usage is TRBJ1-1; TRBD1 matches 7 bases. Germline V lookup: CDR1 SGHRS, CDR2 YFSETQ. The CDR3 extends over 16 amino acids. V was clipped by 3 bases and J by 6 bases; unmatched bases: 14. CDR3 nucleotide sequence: TGCGCCAGCAGCTCGGAGTTCCCGGGCACAGGGGCTGAAGCTTTCTTT. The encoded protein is CASSSEFPGTGAEAFF.

The CDR3 coding sequence is TGTGCCAGCAGCCCGCAGGGGACAGGGGACACTGAAGCTTTCTTT. As protein: CASSPQGTGDTEAFF. V gene TRBV3-1 (or the pseudogene TRBV3-2) combines with J gene TRBJ1-1; the match to TRBD1 covers 10 bases. The J segment lost 3 bases and the V segment lost 4 bases, leaving 5 bases of the junction unmatched. Germline V gene sequence: CDR1 LGHDT, CDR2 YNNKEL (reference sequence). The CDR3 totals 15 residues.

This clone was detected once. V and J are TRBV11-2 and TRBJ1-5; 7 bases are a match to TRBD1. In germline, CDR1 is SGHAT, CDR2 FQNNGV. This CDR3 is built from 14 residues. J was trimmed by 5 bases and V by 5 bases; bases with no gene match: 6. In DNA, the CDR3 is TGTGCCAGCAGCCCTGAGGGGGCTTATCAGCCCCAGCATTTT. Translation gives CASSPEGAYQPQHF.

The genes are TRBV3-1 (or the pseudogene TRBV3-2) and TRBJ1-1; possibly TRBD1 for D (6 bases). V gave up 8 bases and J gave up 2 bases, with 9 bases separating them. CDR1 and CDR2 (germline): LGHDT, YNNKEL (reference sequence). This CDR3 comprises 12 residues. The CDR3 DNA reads TGTGCCAGCGGGGGCCCAAACACTGAAGCTTTCTTT. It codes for CASGGPNTEAFF.

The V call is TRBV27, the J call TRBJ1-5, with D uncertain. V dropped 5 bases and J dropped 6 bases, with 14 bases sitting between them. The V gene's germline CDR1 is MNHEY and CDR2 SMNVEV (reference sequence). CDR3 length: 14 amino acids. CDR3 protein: CASSLREGFQPQHF. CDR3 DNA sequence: TGTGCCAGCAGTCTCCGTGAGGGTTTTCAGCCCCAGCATTTT.

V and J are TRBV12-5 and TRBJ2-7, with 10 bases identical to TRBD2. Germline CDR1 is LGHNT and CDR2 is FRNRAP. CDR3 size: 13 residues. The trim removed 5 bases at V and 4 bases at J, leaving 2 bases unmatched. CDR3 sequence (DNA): TGTGCTAGTGGTACTAGCGGGGCTTACGAGCAGTACTTC. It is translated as CASGTSGAYEQYF. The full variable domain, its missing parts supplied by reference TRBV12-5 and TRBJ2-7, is DARVTQTPRHKVTEMGQEVTMRCQPILGHNTVFWYRQTMMQGLELLAYFRNRAPLDDSGMPKDRFSAEMPDATLATLKIQPSEPRDSAVYFCASGTSGAYEQYFGPGTRLTVT.

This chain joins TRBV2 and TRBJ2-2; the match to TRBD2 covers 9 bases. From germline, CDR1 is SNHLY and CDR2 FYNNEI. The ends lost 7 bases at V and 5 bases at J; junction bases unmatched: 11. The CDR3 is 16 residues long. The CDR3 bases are TGTGCCAGCATGTTGGCGGGGGGGCTTTTTACCGGGGAGCTGTTTTTT. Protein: CASMLAGGLFTGELFF. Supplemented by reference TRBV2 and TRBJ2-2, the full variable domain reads EPEVTQTPSHQVTQMGQEVILRCVPISNHLYFYWYRQILGQKVEFLVSFYNNEISEKSEIFDDQFSVERPDGSNFTLKIRSTKLEDSAMYFCASMLAGGLFTGELFFGEGSRLTVL.

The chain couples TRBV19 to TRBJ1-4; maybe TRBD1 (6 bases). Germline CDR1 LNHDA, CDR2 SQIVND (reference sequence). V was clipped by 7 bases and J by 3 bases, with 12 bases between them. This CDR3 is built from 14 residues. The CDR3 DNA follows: TGTGCCAGTAAGGCGAGGACAGCTAATGAAAAACTGTTTTTT. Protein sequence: CASKARTANEKLFF.

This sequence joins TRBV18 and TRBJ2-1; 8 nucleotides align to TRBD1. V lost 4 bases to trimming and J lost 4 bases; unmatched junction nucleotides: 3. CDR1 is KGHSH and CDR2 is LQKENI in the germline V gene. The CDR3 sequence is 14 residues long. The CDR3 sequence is CASSRTGSYNEQFF. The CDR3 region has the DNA TGTGCCAGCTCACGGACAGGGTCGTACAATGAGCAGTTCTTC.

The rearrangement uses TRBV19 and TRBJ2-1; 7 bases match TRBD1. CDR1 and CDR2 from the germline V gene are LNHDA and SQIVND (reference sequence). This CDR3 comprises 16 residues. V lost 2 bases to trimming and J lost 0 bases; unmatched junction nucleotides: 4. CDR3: CASSIQAGGSYNEQFF. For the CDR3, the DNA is TGTGCCAGTAGTATACAGGCAGGGGGCTCCTACAATGAGCAGTTCTTC.

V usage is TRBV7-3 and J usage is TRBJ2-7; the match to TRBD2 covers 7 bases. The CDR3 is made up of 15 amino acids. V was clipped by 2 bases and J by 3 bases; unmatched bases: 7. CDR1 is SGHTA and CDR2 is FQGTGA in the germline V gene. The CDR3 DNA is TGTGCCAGCAGCTTACGGAGCGGGGAGGACTACGAGCAGTACTTC. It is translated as CASSLRSGEDYEQYF.

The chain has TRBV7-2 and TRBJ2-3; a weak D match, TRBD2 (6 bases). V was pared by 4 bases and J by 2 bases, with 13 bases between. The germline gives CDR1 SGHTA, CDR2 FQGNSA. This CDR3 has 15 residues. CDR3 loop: CASSSQEGFTDTQYF. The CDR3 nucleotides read TGTGCCAGCAGCTCCCAGGAGGGGTTCACAGATACGCAGTATTTT.

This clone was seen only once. The CDR3 protein is CASSLRLGGTDTQYF. For the CDR3, the DNA is TGTGCCAGCAGCTTGCGGCTCGGGGGCACAGATACGCAGTATTTT. The V and J genes are TRBV5-6 and TRBJ2-3; TRBD2 is a possible D gene (5 bases). The CDR3 length is 15 residues. CDR1 SGHDT and CDR2 YYEEEE come from the germline V gene. V lost 1 base, J lost 1 base, and 10 bases lay in between.

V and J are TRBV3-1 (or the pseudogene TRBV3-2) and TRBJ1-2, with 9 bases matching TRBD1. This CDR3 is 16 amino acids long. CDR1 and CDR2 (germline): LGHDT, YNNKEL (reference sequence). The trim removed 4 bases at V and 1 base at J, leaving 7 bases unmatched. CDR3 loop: CASSPGTGSLNYGYTF. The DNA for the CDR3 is TGTGCCAGCAGCCCAGGGACAGGGAGCCTTAACTATGGCTACACCTTC.

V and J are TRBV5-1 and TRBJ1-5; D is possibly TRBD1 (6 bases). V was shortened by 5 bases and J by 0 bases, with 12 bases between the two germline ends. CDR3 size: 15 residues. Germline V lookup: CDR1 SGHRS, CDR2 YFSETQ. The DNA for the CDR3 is TGCGCCAGCAGATGGACAGATGATAGCAATCAGCCCCAGCATTTT. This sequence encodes CASRWTDDSNQPQHF. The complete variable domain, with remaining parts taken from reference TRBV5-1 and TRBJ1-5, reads KAGVTQTPRYLIKTRGQQVTLSCSPISGHRSVSWYQQTPGQGLQFLFEYFSETQRNKGNFPGRFSGRQFSNSRSEMNVSTLELGDSALYLCASRWTDDSNQPQHFGDGTRLSIL.

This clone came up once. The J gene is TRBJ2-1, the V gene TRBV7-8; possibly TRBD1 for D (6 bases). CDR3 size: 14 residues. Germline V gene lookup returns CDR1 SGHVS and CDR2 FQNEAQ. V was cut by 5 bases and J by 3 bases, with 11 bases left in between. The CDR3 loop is CASSAGQIYNEQFF. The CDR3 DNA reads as TGTGCCAGCAGCGCCGGACAGATCTACAATGAGCAGTTCTTC.

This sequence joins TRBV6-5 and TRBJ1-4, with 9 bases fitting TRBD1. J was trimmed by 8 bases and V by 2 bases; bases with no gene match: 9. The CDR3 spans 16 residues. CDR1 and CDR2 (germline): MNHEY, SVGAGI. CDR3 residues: CASSYEQGAGKEKLFF. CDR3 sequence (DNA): TGTGCCAGCAGTTACGAACAGGGGGCGGGTAAAGAAAAACTGTTTTTT.

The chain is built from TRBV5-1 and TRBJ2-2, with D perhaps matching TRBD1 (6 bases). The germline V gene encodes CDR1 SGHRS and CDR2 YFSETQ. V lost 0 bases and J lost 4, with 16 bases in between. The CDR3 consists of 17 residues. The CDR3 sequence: CASSLAKGTSITGELFF. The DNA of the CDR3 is TGCGCCAGCAGCTTGGCGAAGGGGACATCCATCACCGGGGAGCTGTTTTTT. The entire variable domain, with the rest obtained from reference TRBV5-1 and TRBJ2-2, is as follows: KAGVTQTPRYLIKTRGQQVTLSCSPISGHRSVSWYQQTPGQGLQFLFEYFSETQRNKGNFPGRFSGRQFSNSRSEMNVSTLELGDSALYLCASSLAKGTSITGELFFGEGSRLTVL.

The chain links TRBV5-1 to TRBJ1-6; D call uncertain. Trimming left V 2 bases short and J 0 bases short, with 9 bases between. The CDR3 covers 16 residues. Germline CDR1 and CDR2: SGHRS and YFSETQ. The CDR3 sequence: CASSFTESSYNSPLHF. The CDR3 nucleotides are TGCGCCAGCAGCTTTACAGAGAGCTCCTATAATTCACCCCTCCACTTT.

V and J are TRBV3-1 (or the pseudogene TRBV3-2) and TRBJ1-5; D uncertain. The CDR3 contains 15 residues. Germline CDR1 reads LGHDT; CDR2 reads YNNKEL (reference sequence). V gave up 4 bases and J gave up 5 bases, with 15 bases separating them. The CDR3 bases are TGTGCCAGCAGCCTCCAGTCGGGAGCGGATCAGCCCCAGCATTTT. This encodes CASSLQSGADQPQHF.

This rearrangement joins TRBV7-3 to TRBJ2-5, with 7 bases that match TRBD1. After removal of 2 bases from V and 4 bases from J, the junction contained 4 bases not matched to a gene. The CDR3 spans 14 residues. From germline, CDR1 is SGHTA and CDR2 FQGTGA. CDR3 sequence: CASSLDRETETQYF. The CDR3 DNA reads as TGTGCCAGCAGCTTAGACAGGGAAACAGAGACCCAGTACTTC.

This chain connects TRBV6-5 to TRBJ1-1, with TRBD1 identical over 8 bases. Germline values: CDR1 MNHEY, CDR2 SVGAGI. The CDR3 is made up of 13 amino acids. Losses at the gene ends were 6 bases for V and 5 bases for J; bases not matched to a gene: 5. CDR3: CASSRTGLTEAFF. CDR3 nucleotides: TGTGCCAGCAGCCGGACAGGGCTAACTGAAGCTTTCTTT.

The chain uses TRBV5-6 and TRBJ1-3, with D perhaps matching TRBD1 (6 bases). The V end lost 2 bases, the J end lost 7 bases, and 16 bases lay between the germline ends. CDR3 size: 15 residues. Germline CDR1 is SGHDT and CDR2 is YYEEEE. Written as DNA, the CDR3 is TGTGCCAGCAGCTTAGCCGGGACAAAAGGGAACACCATATATTTT. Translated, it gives CASSLAGTKGNTIYF.

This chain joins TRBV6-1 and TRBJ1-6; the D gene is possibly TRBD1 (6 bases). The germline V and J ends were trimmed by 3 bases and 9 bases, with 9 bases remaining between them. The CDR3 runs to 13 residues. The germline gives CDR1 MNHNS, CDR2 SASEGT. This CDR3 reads CASSDRGVSPLHF. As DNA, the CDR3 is TGTGCCAGCAGTGACAGGGGAGTTTCACCCCTCCACTTT.

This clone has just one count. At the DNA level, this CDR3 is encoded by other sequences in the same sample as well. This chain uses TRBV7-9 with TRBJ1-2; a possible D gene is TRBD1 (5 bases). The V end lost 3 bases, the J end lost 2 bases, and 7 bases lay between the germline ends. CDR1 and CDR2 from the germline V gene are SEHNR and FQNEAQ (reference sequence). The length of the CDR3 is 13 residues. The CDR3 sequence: CASSFTGNYGYTF. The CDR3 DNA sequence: TGTGCCAGCAGCTTTACAGGCAACTATGGCTACACCTTC.

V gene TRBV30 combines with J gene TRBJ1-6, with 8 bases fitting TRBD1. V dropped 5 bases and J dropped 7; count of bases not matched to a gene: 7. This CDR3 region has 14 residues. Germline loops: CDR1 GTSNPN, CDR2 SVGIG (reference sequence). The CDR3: CAWDRGQGNSPLHF. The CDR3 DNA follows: TGTGCCTGGGACAGAGGACAGGGAAATTCACCCCTCCACTTT.

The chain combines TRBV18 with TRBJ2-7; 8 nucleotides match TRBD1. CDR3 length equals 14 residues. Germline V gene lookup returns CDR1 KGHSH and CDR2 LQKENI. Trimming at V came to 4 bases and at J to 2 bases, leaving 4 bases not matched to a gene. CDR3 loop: CASSLRQGPYEQYF. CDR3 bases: TGTGCCAGCTCACTTCGACAGGGGCCCTACGAGCAGTACTTC.